This entry is about one TCR beta chain. The data derive from a study of long-term antiretroviral therapy in people with HIV. Study context: Initial samples were collected about a decade before the 2015 immediate-ART recommendation.

V lost 2 bases to trimming and J lost 2 bases, with 13 bases between them. The CDR3 covers 15 residues. Germline values: CDR1 LNHDA, CDR2 SQIVND (reference sequence). Each donor had at least one pre-ART and at least two post-ART PBMC samples. Investigators performed immunoSEQ version v3.0 at survey level. Sequenced by immunoSEQ multiplex PCR; TCRdb stores in-frame clones only, minus some. The sample lists under 15,000 clones; 82% were seen once. The rearrangement uses TRBV19 and TRBJ2-7; perhaps TRBD1 as D (6 bases). The receptor was isolated from a man aged 50-59 years with HIV. Here the sequenced sample was unsorted PBMCs, taken nearly 8.5 years after starting antiretroviral therapy. The CDR3 DNA sequence: TGTGCCAGTAGTATAAGAACAGGGATAACCTACGAGCAGTACTTC. Encoded protein: CASSIRTGITYEQYF.